Below, 26 T cell receptor beta chains from the same sample are listed, as sequenced in a study of T cells in Graves' hyperthyroidism and ophthalmopathy. It was RNA transcripts that yielded the amplified TCR beta CDR3 regions. The TCR CDR3 first-round RT-PCR relied on the HTBI primer set. TCRdb recomputed calls from the multiplex PCR reads with MiXCR, one row per CDR3 protein. The sample consists of about 580,000 distinct CDR3 sequences, around 45% of them appearing once. Sequenced input: peripheral blood or thyroid tissue (not recorded which). All receptors derive from a woman aged 18 to 35 with Graves' hyperthyroidism.

The V and J genes are TRBV19 and TRBJ1-2; D remains unclear. V was clipped by 3 bases and J by 2 bases, with 7 bases between them. This CDR3 contains 13 residues. CDR1 and CDR2 (germline): LNHDA, SQIVND (reference sequence). As DNA, the CDR3 is TGTGCCAGTAGTATCGGACTGAACTATGGCTACACCTTC. Protein product: CASSIGLNYGYTF.

The chain's CDR3 is CASSLGGQVGELFF. The CDR3 DNA follows: TGTGCCAGCAGCTTAGGTGGACAGGTCGGCGAGCTGTTTTTT. The chain recombines TRBV7-3 with TRBJ2-2; 7 positions agree with TRBD1. V shed 2 bases, J shed 11 bases, and the junction held 8 bases outside the gene matches. CDR1 and CDR2 from the germline V gene are SGHTA and FQGTGA. The length of the CDR3 is 14 residues.

This clonotype was seen ten or more times. The chain combines TRBV20-1 with TRBJ1-5, with D uncertain. The CDR3 has 12 amino acids. Germline CDR1 is DFQATT and CDR2 is SNEGSKA (reference sequence). V dropped 3 bases and J dropped 6 bases, with 9 bases sitting between them. CDR3 amino acids: CSASDPSQPQHF. The CDR3 bases are TGCAGTGCTAGCGACCCGAGTCAGCCCCAGCATTTT.

The genes are TRBV2 and TRBJ1-2; 7 positions match TRBD1. V lost 4 bases to trimming and J lost 8 bases; unmatched junction nucleotides: 10. CDR3 size: 14 residues. The germline CDR1 and CDR2 sequences are SNHLY and FYNNEI. CDR3 DNA sequence: TGTGCCAGCAGTGGATTGGATAGGGGGCGAGGCTACACCTTC. Encoded protein: CASSGLDRGRGYTF.

Details on this clonotype: The final CDR3 position lacks the conserved phenylalanine or tryptophan, pointing to a likely read error. The limits of the CDR3 on the DNA are not certain, so only TCRdb's listed CDR3 is given. The chain employs TRBV20-1 and TRBJ2-5; the D segment call TRBD2 is taken from the table without a DNA check. CDR1 DFQATT and CDR2 SNEGSKA come from the germline V gene (reference sequence). The CDR3 extends over 8 residues, inclusive of both ends. The chain's CDR3 is CSARDVGG.

The chain employs TRBV5-5 and TRBJ1-1; perhaps TRBD1 as D (5 bases). The ends were cut back, 4 bases at V and 11 bases at J, with 21 bases in the middle. This CDR3 has 14 amino acids. Germline V gene lookup returns CDR1 SGHKS and CDR2 YYEKEE (reference sequence). The CDR3 is CASSPGGGAGRAFF. The DNA of the CDR3 is TGTGCCAGCAGCCCTGGGGGTGGGGCAGGGAGGGCTTTCTTT.

The sample holds many counts of this clonotype. This chain joins TRBV7-9 and TRBJ1-1; tentative D call: TRBD1 (5 bases). Germline V gene lookup returns CDR1 SEHNR and CDR2 FQNEAQ (reference sequence). V shed 4 bases and J shed 1 base, with 10 bases lying between them. This CDR3 comprises 14 residues. CDR3 sequence: CASSSQGPNTEAFF. The CDR3 DNA sequence: TGTGCCAGCAGCTCGCAGGGTCCGAACACTGAAGCTTTCTTT.

Many counts were recorded for this clonotype. CDR3: CASSSRVAGGLEETQYF. The CDR3 DNA reads TGCGCCAGCAGCTCCCGGGTAGCGGGAGGGCTTGAAGAGACCCAGTACTTC. The V and J genes are TRBV5-1 and TRBJ2-5, with 11 bases identical to TRBD2. The length of the CDR3 is 17 residues. The junction had 10 bases not matched to a gene; V was cut back by 3 bases and J by 3 bases. Germline assignment: CDR1 SGHRS and CDR2 YFSETQ. Looking up the rest from reference TRBV5-1 and TRBJ2-5 gives the full variable domain: KAGVTQTPRYLIKTRGQQVTLSCSPISGHRSVSWYQQTPGQGLQFLFEYFSETQRNKGNFPGRFSGRQFSNSRSEMNVSTLELGDSALYLCASSSRVAGGLEETQYFGPGTRLLVL.

This clonotype was recorded many times. V is TRBV19 and J is TRBJ1-2; 9 nucleotides agree with TRBD1. J lost 1 base, V lost 2 bases, and 14 bases had no gene match. The germline V gene encodes CDR1 LNHDA and CDR2 SQIVND (reference sequence). The CDR3 spans 19 residues. CDR3 nucleotides: TGTGCCAGTAGTATAACCGGCGCCGGGACAGGGCGGAGTAACTATGGCTACACCTTC. Amino acid sequence: CASSITGAGTGRSNYGYTF.

The chain joins TRBV24-1 to TRBJ2-7; 9 bases are shared with TRBD1. This CDR3 spans 13 amino acids. J lost 5 bases, V lost 5 bases, and 3 bases had no gene match. Germline loops: CDR1 KGHDR, CDR2 SFDVKD. CDR3 in amino acids: CATSGWTGDEQYF. The CDR3 bases are TGTGCCACCAGTGGCTGGACAGGGGACGAGCAGTACTTC.

The rearrangement joins TRBV10-3 to TRBJ1-2; D may be TRBD1 (6 bases). CDR1 and CDR2 from the germline V gene are ENHRY and SYGVKD. V was shortened by 2 bases and J by 4 bases, with 11 bases between the two germline ends. The CDR3 sequence is 14 residues long. In DNA form, the CDR3 reads TGTGCCATCAGTGAGCTGGGGGCGAGCTATGGCTACACCTTC. Its translation: CAISELGASYGYTF.

This clonotype has ten or more counts. V usage is TRBV2 and J usage is TRBJ2-7, with D hard to call. The ends were cut back, 5 bases at V and 0 bases at J, with 11 bases in the middle. This CDR3 is built from 14 residues. Looked up from germline, CDR1 is SNHLY and CDR2 is FYNNEI. The CDR3 protein is CASSTGRSSYEQYF. The DNA for the CDR3 is TGTGCCAGCAGTACCGGACGGAGCTCCTACGAGCAGTACTTC.

This clonotype was counted many times. The V call is TRBV9, the J call TRBJ2-5; D call uncertain. Germline CDR1 is SGDLS and CDR2 is YYNGEE. Trimming pared 5 bases from V and 2 bases from J, leaving 7 bases between. The CDR3 is made up of 12 amino acids. The CDR3 spells CASSATQETQYF. CDR3 bases: TGTGCCAGCAGTGCAACTCAAGAGACCCAGTACTTC.

The rearrangement joins TRBV7-8 to TRBJ1-1; TRBD1 matches 7 bases. Germline CDR1 SGHVS, CDR2 FQNEAQ. The CDR3 runs to 13 residues. V was clipped by 4 bases and J by 12 bases; unmatched bases: 11. The CDR3 protein is CASSYPETGRPFF. The DNA for the CDR3 is TGTGCCAGCAGCTATCCAGAGACAGGGCGGCCTTTCTTT.

This clonotype was counted between two and nine times. The chain carries TRBV7-9 and TRBJ1-4; a possible D gene is TRBD1 (5 bases). The germline CDR1 and CDR2 sequences are SEHNR and FQNEAQ (reference sequence). This CDR3 is 14 amino acids long. Trimming removed 3 bases from V and 7 bases from J, with 12 bases in between. CDR3 coding DNA: TGTGCCAGCAGCTTCGGGGGTATGGGTGAAAAACTGTTTTTT. As protein: CASSFGGMGEKLFF.

This clonotype was seen just once. A much larger clone lies one base from this, so it may be a read error. The chain couples TRBV11-2 to TRBJ2-7; weak D call: TRBD1 (6 bases). The ends were cut back, 4 bases at V and 0 bases at J, with 13 bases in the middle. The CDR3 is 15 amino acids. Germline CDR1 and CDR2: SGHAT and FQNNGV. The CDR3 region is CASSSRQALSYEQYF. CDR3 in DNA: TGTGCCAGCAGCTCCAGACAGGCCCTCTCCTACGAGCAGTACTTC.

Only a few counts were recorded for this clonotype. The CDR3 loop is CASSLKHPRGEAFF. The DNA for the CDR3 is TGTGCCAGCAGTTTAAAGCATCCTCGGGGTGAAGCTTTCTTT. The J gene is TRBJ1-1, the V gene TRBV27; D is unresolved. With 2 bases removed from V and 7 bases from J, the gap between germline ends came to 14 bases. Germline-derived CDR1 and CDR2 are MNHEY and SMNVEV (reference sequence). The CDR3 has 14 residues.

The CDR3 here is CASSLDAGDEGEPQHF. The CDR3 bases are TGCGCCAGCAGCTTGGACGCAGGGGATGAGGGCGAACCCCAGCATTTT. V gene TRBV5-1 combines with J gene TRBJ1-5; TRBD1 might be the D (6 bases). The germline gives CDR1 SGHRS, CDR2 YFSETQ. The CDR3 sequence is 16 residues long. V was cut by 0 bases and J by 10 bases, with 20 bases left in between.

As concerns this clonotype: A much larger clonotype is one base distant, so this may be a read error. The chain has TRBV5-1 and TRBJ2-5, with 13 positions matching TRBD2. This CDR3 has 16 amino acids. The germline V gene encodes CDR1 SGHRS and CDR2 YFSETQ. V was pared by 3 bases and J by 5 bases, with 7 bases of the junction left unmatched. The CDR3 DNA reads TGCGCCAGCAGCTCATCAGGACTAGCGGGAGCGGAGACCCAGTACTTC. This gives the protein CASSSSGLAGAETQYF.

This clonotype was seen more than once but under ten times. CDR3: CSVTDRAYTGELFF. In nucleotides, the CDR3 is TGCAGCGTAACGGACAGGGCTTACACCGGGGAGCTGTTTTTT. The V call is TRBV29-1, the J call TRBJ2-2; 8 bases line up with TRBD1. V dropped 6 bases and J dropped 3; count of bases not matched to a gene: 6. Germline CDR1 SQVTM, CDR2 ANQGSEA. This CDR3 region has 14 residues.

Note on this clonotype: One junction end disagrees with the germline gene, perhaps due to a read error. The V gene is TRBV24-1, the J gene TRBJ2-3; D is undetermined. The CDR3 extends over 17 amino acids. The germline V gene has CDR1 KGHDR and CDR2 SFDVKD. For the CDR3, the DNA is TGTGCCACCAGTGATTTCCAGGTTTCCGGCAGCACAGATACGCAGAATTTT. Its translation: CATSDFQVSGSTDTQNF.

As to this clonotype: Possible read error: a much larger clone is one base away. V is TRBV11-1 and J is TRBJ2-7; the match to TRBD1 covers 8 bases. The CDR3 covers 13 residues. The V gene end was trimmed by 5 bases and the J gene end by 6 bases; junction bases not matched to a gene: 6. Germline values: CDR1 SGHAT, CDR2 FQDESV (reference sequence). The CDR3 protein is CASSQGARGEQYF. The CDR3 DNA is TGTGCCAGCAGCCAGGGGGCCAGGGGCGAGCAGTACTTC.

This clonotype was seen a few times. This sequence joins TRBV7-9 and TRBJ2-1, with D possibly called TRBD1 or TRBD2 (6 bases each). Per germline, CDR1 SEHNR and CDR2 FQNEAQ (reference sequence). This CDR3 spans 14 amino acids. V was clipped by 7 bases and J by 5 bases, with 15 bases between them. The CDR3 here is CASNPPGANNEQFF. CDR3 DNA sequence: TGTGCCAGCAACCCTCCGGGGGCTAACAATGAGCAGTTCTTC.

This clonotype was seen repeatedly, ten times or more. The chain recombines TRBV5-1 with TRBJ1-2; D may be TRBD1 (6 bases). Germline CDR1 and CDR2: SGHRS and YFSETQ. CDR3 length equals 16 residues. Trimming removed 2 bases at V and 3 bases at J, with 17 bases between. CDR3 sequence reads: CASSFSPGGADYGYTF. CDR3 bases: TGCGCCAGCAGCTTTAGCCCCGGGGGCGCAGACTATGGCTACACCTTC.

The sample holds a few counts of this clonotype. The V call is TRBV24-1, the J call TRBJ2-1; 8 bases line up with TRBD1. CDR1 and CDR2 from the germline V gene are KGHDR and SFDVKD. J gave up 0 bases and V 4 bases, and 7 bases lay outside the gene matches. The CDR3 sequence is 17 residues long. The CDR3 bases are TGTGCCACCAGTGAGCCCAGGGGGCGAAGCTCCTACAATGAGCAGTTCTTC. Translated, it gives CATSEPRGRSSYNEQFF.

Worth noting for this clonotype: At one of its ends the junction is not consistent with the germline gene, which may arise from a read error. V is TRBV24-1 and J is TRBJ1-2; D perhaps matches TRBD1 (5 bases). The CDR3 covers 15 residues. Germline-derived CDR1 and CDR2 are KGHDR and SFDVKD. Here the CDR3 reads CASSEVLGGGYGYTF. CDR3 in DNA: TGTGCCAGCAGTGAAGTTCTTGGGGGAGGCTATGGCTACACCTTC.